This is a list of T cell receptor beta chains from one sample in a study of blood T cell repertoires in COVID-19. Method: immunoSEQ multiplex PCR; TCRdb's copy keeps in-frame clones and lacks some. The table has fewer than 300,000 clones, roughly 88% seen once. Sample: PBMCs or T cells enriched from blood (not recorded which). These receptors came from a woman in her forties with acute COVID-19. Both conserved end residues are part of each CDR3. The order of the fields is J gene, clone size, V gene, D gene, CDR3 DNA, CDR3 protein. A D gene is named only where the DNA matches it firmly. Clone size appears in some rows only: once, few, many, or a class for an expanded clone.

>TRBJ1-6|.|TRBV3-1/TRBV3-2|TRBD1
TGTGCCAGCAGCCATTCAGGGGGAAAGGATTCACCCCTCCACTTT
CASSHSGGKDSPLHF
>TRBJ1-2|.|TRBV12-5|.
TGTGCTAGTGGTAATCAGGGGCCAGTCTATGGCTACACCTTC
CASGNQGPVYGYTF
>TRBJ1-3|.|TRBV5-8|.
TGTGCCAGCAGCATGGTCAGGTCCTTCTCTGGAAACACCATATATTTT
CASSMVRSFSGNTIYF
>TRBJ1-6|.|TRBV18|.
TGTGCCAGCTCTCCCGACAGGATTTCCTATAATTCACCCCTCCACTTT
CASSPDRISYNSPLHF
>TRBJ1-2|once|TRBV11-2|.
TGTGCCAGCAGCTCCGGGATTCTCAGGGGCTATGGCTACACCTTC
CASSSGILRGYGYTF
>TRBJ2-1|.|TRBV7-2|TRBD1
TGTGCCAGCAGCGTGGACAGGCTATCCTACAATGAGCAGTTCTTC
CASSVDRLSYNEQFF
>TRBJ2-5|.|TRBV18|.
TGTGCCAGCGCTACAGGCCAATGGACCCAGTACTTC
CASATGQWTQYF
>TRBJ2-7|.|TRBV11-2|.
TGTGCCAGCAGCTTAAGCCAGGGTCTCTACGAGCAGTACTTC
CASSLSQGLYEQYF
>TRBJ1-1|.|TRBV30|TRBD1
TGTGCCTGGGACAGGGTGAACACTGAAGCTTTCTTT
CAWDRVNTEAFF
>TRBJ2-7|.|TRBV30|.
TGTGCCTGGAGGGACACTGGCCACTGGGCTTTC
CAWRDTGHWAF
>TRBJ1-2|.|TRBV28|TRBD1
TGTGCCAGCAGTTTATTGGGACAGGGATATGGCTACACCTTC
CASSLLGQGYGYTF
>TRBJ2-1|.|TRBV7-3|TRBD2
TGTGCCAGCAGCCCCAGAAGCGGGGGGGGATACAATGAGCAGTTCTTC
CASSPRSGGGYNEQFF
>TRBJ1-2|few|TRBV6-4|.
TGTGCCAGCAGTCCCGACCCTGGGGGCGGTGGCGGCTACACCTTC
CASSPDPGGGGGYTF
>TRBJ1-1|.|TRBV5-1|.
TGCGCCAGCAGCTTGGTATCGGGGAGTGAGACTGAAGCTTTCTTT
CASSLVSGSETEAFF
>TRBJ2-1|.|TRBV6-2/TRBV6-3|TRBD2
TGTGCCAGCAGCATGACTAGCGGGGGTTACAATGAGCAGTTCTTC
CASSMTSGGYNEQFF
>TRBJ2-7|.|TRBV28|TRBD1
TGTGCCAGTTCTCCTCCGGGGACAGGGTCCTACGAGCAGTACTTC
CASSPPGTGSYEQYF
>TRBJ2-7|once|TRBV28|.
TGTGCCAGCAGTCCTCTTCGTCGGGACTACGAGCAGTACTTC
CASSPLRRDYEQYF
>TRBJ2-5|.|TRBV18|.
TGTGCCAGCTCACCAAAAAGTCTCCGGGAGACCCAGTACTTC
CASSPKSLRETQYF
>TRBJ1-1|few|TRBV5-1|TRBD1
TGCGCCAGCAGCCTGGGACAGACTTACACTGAAGCTTTCTTT
CASSLGQTYTEAFF
>TRBJ2-1|.|TRBV19|.
TGTGCCTTGCAGGCGGGGTCCGGTGAGCAGTTCTTC
CALQAGSGEQFF
>TRBJ1-1|.|TRBV12-3/TRBV12-4|.
TGTGCCAGCAGATCCCGGTTCACTGAAGCTTTCTTT
CASRSRFTEAFF
>TRBJ2-5|once|TRBV18|TRBD2
TGTGCCAGCTCACCGGGACTAGCGGGATTAGAGACCCAGTACTTC
CASSPGLAGLETQYF
>TRBJ2-1|.|TRBV24-1|TRBD2
TGTGCCACCAGTGACTCCGGGACTAGCGGGAGAGAACTCTACAATGAGCAGTTCTTC
CATSDSGTSGRELYNEQFF
>TRBJ2-2|.|TRBV2|.
TGTGCCAGCAGTGGTGAGGGCCTCGGGGAGCTGTTTTTT
CASSGEGLGELFF
>TRBJ2-1|.|TRBV11-2|TRBD2
TGTGCCAGCAGCTTAGATCCCGGGGGGGCCCTAGACAATGAGCAGTTCTTC
CASSLDPGGALDNEQFF
>TRBJ2-7|.|TRBV5-1|TRBD1
TGCGCCAGCCCGAGACAGGGGGCGAGGAACGAGCAGTACTTC
CASPRQGARNEQYF
>TRBJ1-3|.|TRBV30|.
TGTGCCTGGAGCCGGCCCCGGGGGACCTCTGGAAACACCATATATTTT
CAWSRPRGTSGNTIYF
>TRBJ2-3|.|TRBV14|.
TGTGCCAGCAGCCAGGGGAGAGGAGCAGATACGCAGTATTTT
CASSQGRGADTQYF
>TRBJ2-3|.|TRBV18|TRBD2
TGTGCCAGCTCCCGCCTCCTAGCGGGAGGGCCTAAAAATTTTGCAGATACGCAGTATTTT
CASSRLLAGGPKNFADTQYF
>TRBJ2-1|.|TRBV30|TRBD2
TGTGCCTGGAGTGATGCGGGGGGATTACAGTTCTTC
CAWSDAGGLQFF
>TRBJ1-4|.|TRBV2|.
TGTGCCAGCAGTGGGCAGGGTTCGACTAATGAAAAACTGTTTTTT
CASSGQGSTNEKLFF
>TRBJ2-7|.|TRBV18|.
TGTGCCAGCTCACCACTAGAGGGCGCTGGGGAGCAGTACTTC
CASSPLEGAGEQYF
>TRBJ2-7|few|TRBV5-1|TRBD2
TGCGCCAGCAGCTTGGCGCGGGAGTCCTACGAGCAGTACTTC
CASSLARESYEQYF
>TRBJ1-2|.|TRBV7-9|.
TGTGCCAGCAGCTTAGTCGGGGGACATGGCTACACCTTC
CASSLVGGHGYTF
>TRBJ1-2|.|TRBV3-1/TRBV3-2|TRBD1
TGTGCCAGCAGCCAGGCCGGGACAGGGTATGGCTACACCTTC
CASSQAGTGYGYTF
>TRBJ1-4|few|TRBV29-1|.
TGCAGCGCCGGACAGTATAATGAAAAACTGTTTTTT
CSAGQYNEKLFF
>TRBJ2-7|once|TRBV30|TRBD2
TGTGCCTGCCAGGGGACTAGCGGGGTGCGGGAGCAGTACTTC
CACQGTSGVREQYF
>TRBJ2-5|few|TRBV19|.
TGTGCCAGTAGTTTCAACAGGTACCAAGAGACCCAGTACTTC
CASSFNRYQETQYF
>TRBJ1-1|.|TRBV4-1|.
TGCGCCAGCAGCCAAGAGGGGGCAGGGAACACTGAAGCTTTCTTT
CASSQEGAGNTEAFF
>TRBJ2-7|.|TRBV5-1|TRBD2
TGCGCCAGCAGCTTGGTTGGCGGGAGCATATACGAGCAGTACTTC
CASSLVGGSIYEQYF
>TRBJ2-7|.|TRBV5-4|.
TGTGCCAGCAGCCCCGCGGGCTCCTACGAGCAGTACTTC
CASSPAGSYEQYF
>TRBJ2-2|.|TRBV7-8|.
TGTGCCAGCAGCTCTAGGGGGAACACCGGGGAGCTGTTTTTT
CASSSRGNTGELFF
>TRBJ2-3|.|TRBV6-5|TRBD1
TGTGCCAGCAGTTATTTACAGGGGGGAAGGACAGATACGCAGTATTTT
CASSYLQGGRTDTQYF
>TRBJ1-2|.|TRBV3-1/TRBV3-2|.
TGTGCCAGCAGCCCCACGGGTAATGGCTACACCTTC
CASSPTGNGYTF
>TRBJ2-2|.|TRBV5-1|.
TGCGCCAGCAGCCCCACGAGCCACGGGGAGCTGTTTTTT
CASSPTSHGELFF
>TRBJ2-1|.|TRBV18|TRBD2
TGTGCCAGCTCACCGGGACTAGCGGGAGGTGGGAATGAGCAGTTCTTC
CASSPGLAGGGNEQFF
>TRBJ1-4|.|TRBV5-1|TRBD1
TGCGCCAGCAGCCTCCGGACAGGGCTCGACGAAAAACTGTTTTTT
CASSLRTGLDEKLFF
>TRBJ2-4|.|TRBV27|.
TGTGCCAGCAGTTTCACATTTGGAAACATTCAGTACTTC
CASSFTFGNIQYF
>TRBJ1-4|.|TRBV7-8|.
TGTGCCAGCAGCCTACGCCAGGGAAAACTGTTTTTT
CASSLRQGKLFF
>TRBJ2-5|.|TRBV5-1|TRBD1
TGCGCCAGCAGCTTCCCAGGGGGCGAAGAGACCCAGTACTTC
CASSFPGGEETQYF
>TRBJ1-4|many|TRBV24-1|.
TGTGCCACCAGTGATTTGTTCCCTGCAACTAATGAAAAACTGTTTTTT
CATSDLFPATNEKLFF
>TRBJ1-2|.|TRBV25-1|.
TGTGCCAGCAGTCCGAGGGGAGGCTATGGCTACACCTTC
CASSPRGGYGYTF
>TRBJ1-5|.|TRBV28|.
TGTGCCAGCAGTCCCCCTAGGAGGCAGGGCAATCAGCCCCAGCATTTT
CASSPPRRQGNQPQHF
>TRBJ1-1|.|TRBV7-9|TRBD1
TGTGCCAGCAGACCGGACAGGGAGAGGACTGAAGCTTTCTTT
CASRPDRERTEAFF
>TRBJ1-4|.|TRBV2|.
TGTGCCAGCAGTGAGCAGGGGATGCGGAGTGAAAAACTGTTTTTT
CASSEQGMRSEKLFF
>TRBJ1-6|.|TRBV9|.
TGTGCCAGCAGCAAATCCTCGGGCGGGGGTCTCTATAATTCACCCCTCCACTTT
CASSKSSGGGLYNSPLHF
>TRBJ1-2|.|TRBV3-1/TRBV3-2|.
TGTGCCAGCAGCCCGCACCAGGGAACCGGCTACACCTTC
CASSPHQGTGYTF
>TRBJ1-2|few|TRBV5-1|TRBD1
TGCGCCAGCAGCCTAAACTTAAGGACAGGGAGGGCCTATGGCTACACCTTC
CASSLNLRTGRAYGYTF